The 23 T cell receptor beta chains reported below all come from one sample, sequenced in a study of blood T cell repertoires in COVID-19. Assay used: immunoSEQ multiplex PCR; TCRdb lists only in-frame clones, some missing. This sample carries hundreds of thousands of clones, about 90% of them seen once, and the ten largest clones take about 14%. The sequenced sample was PBMCs or T cells enriched from blood (not recorded which). These receptor sequences come from a woman between 50 and 59 years old with acute COVID-19.

V and J are TRBV5-4 and TRBJ2-7, with 7 bases aligning to TRBD2. Germline lookup yields CDR1 SGHNT and CDR2 YYREEE (reference sequence). The CDR3 is 14 amino acids. Trimming removed 4 bases from V and 6 bases from J; junction bases left unmatched: 10. CDR3 in amino acids: CASSPGTTPLEQYF. The CDR3 coding sequence is TGTGCCAGCAGCCCCGGGACTACCCCACTCGAGCAGTACTTC.

Remarks on this clone: Since a much larger clone is just one base distant, this may be a read error. The rearrangement links TRBV5-4 to TRBJ2-7; 8 nucleotides match TRBD1. V trimming: 3 bases; J trimming: 1 base; junction bases outside the gene matches: 0. CDR3 size: 13 residues. Germline V gene lookup returns CDR1 SGHNT and CDR2 YYREEE (reference sequence). The CDR3 loop is CASSWTGSYEQYF. The CDR3 DNA reads TGTGCCAGCAGCTGGACAGGGTCCTACGAGCAGTACTTC.

V is TRBV5-5 and J is TRBJ1-1; 7 positions agree with TRBD1. The CDR3 is made up of 13 amino acids. CDR1 and CDR2 (germline): SGHKS, YYEKEE (reference sequence). V lost 0 bases and J lost 11; bases outside the gene matches: 7. Here the CDR3 DNA reads TGTGCCAGCAGCTTGGGGGGACAGCCGTTTGCTTTCTTT. It is translated as CASSLGGQPFAFF. The complete variable domain, with remaining parts taken from reference TRBV5-5 and TRBJ1-1, reads DAGVTQSPTHLIKTRGQQVTLRCSPISGHKSVSWYQQVLGQGPQFIFQYYEKEERGRGNFPDRFSARQFPNYSSELNVNALLLGDSALYLCASSLGGQPFAFFGQGTRLTVV.

V is TRBV28 and J is TRBJ1-5, with a tentative D call TRBD1 (6 bases). CDR1 MDHEN and CDR2 SYDVKM come from the germline V gene. Trimming removed 3 bases from V and 9 bases from J, with 21 bases in between. The CDR3 spans 16 residues. The CDR3, as DNA: TGTGCCAGCAGTTTGGGGGGGGCTACAGGGTATAGGCCCCAGCATTTT. The encoded protein is CASSLGGATGYRPQHF.

The CDR3 loop reads CASSPARASGIRETQYF. The CDR3 region has the DNA TGCGCCAGCAGCCCCGCTAGGGCTAGCGGGATAAGAGAGACCCAGTACTTC. This rearrangement joins TRBV4-1 to TRBJ2-5, with 9 bases matching TRBD2. This CDR3 is 17 amino acids long. With 4 bases clipped from V and 4 bases from J, the junction kept 13 bases outside the gene matches. Germline V lookup: CDR1 MGHRA, CDR2 YSYEKL.

The rearrangement joins TRBV7-8 to TRBJ2-5; perhaps TRBD1 as D (6 bases). This CDR3 is built from 14 residues. Germline V gene data show CDR1 as SGHVS and CDR2 as FQNEAQ. Trimming took 1 base from V and 2 from J, leaving 8 bases between them. The CDR3 nucleotides read TGTGCCAGCAGCTTAGTTAGGGGGCAAGAGACCCAGTACTTC. This encodes CASSLVRGQETQYF.

This clone was observed once. The chain employs TRBV19 and TRBJ1-1; D unresolved. CDR1 LNHDA and CDR2 SQIVND come from the germline V gene (reference sequence). The CDR3 is 13 amino acids. V lost 5 bases and J 2 bases, leaving 9 bases between the germline ends. This chain's CDR3 is CASSQVRNTEAFF. The DNA for the CDR3 is TGTGCCAGTAGTCAGGTCAGAAACACTGAAGCTTTCTTT.

The chain has TRBV11-2 and TRBJ1-4; D might be TRBD1 (5 bases). V shed 1 base and J shed 7 bases, with 10 bases lying between them. In germline, CDR1 is SGHAT, CDR2 FQNNGV. CDR3 size: 14 residues. The CDR3 loop is CASSLGDLGEKLFF. CDR3 nucleotide sequence: TGTGCCAGCAGCTTAGGGGACTTGGGTGAAAAACTGTTTTTT.

This chain connects TRBV6-2 or TRBV6-3 to TRBJ2-2; D possibly corresponds to TRBD2 (6 bases). V lost 4 bases to trimming and J lost 6 bases, with 12 bases between them. The CDR3 has 14 amino acids. Germline values: CDR1 MNHEY, CDR2 SVGEGT. In DNA form, the CDR3 reads TGTGCCAGCAGTTTCGGGAGAAGCGCCGGGGAGCTGTTTTTT. This translates into CASSFGRSAGELFF.

This sequence joins TRBV5-4 and TRBJ2-7; a weak D match, TRBD2 (5 bases). The V gene's germline CDR1 is SGHNT and CDR2 YYREEE (reference sequence). This CDR3 spans 16 amino acids. V gave up 4 bases and J gave up 2 bases, with 19 bases separating them. Written as DNA, the CDR3 is TGTGCCAGCAGCCCGGGTGGGAGCAGCGCCCCCTACGAGCAGTACTTC. Its protein product is CASSPGGSSAPYEQYF.

The rearrangement joins TRBV6-5 to TRBJ1-1, with 7 nucleotides matching TRBD1. This CDR3 spans 15 amino acids. CDR1 MNHEY and CDR2 SVGAGI come from the germline V gene. V lost 5 bases, J lost 5 bases, and 11 bases stayed unmatched. CDR3 protein: CASSPDRTGYTEAFF. CDR3 nucleotide sequence: TGTGCCAGCAGTCCCGACAGGACAGGTTATACTGAAGCTTTCTTT.

This sequence joins TRBV20-1 and TRBJ1-5, with unresolved D. V shed 5 bases and J shed 4 bases, with 3 bases lying between them. Germline lookup yields CDR1 DFQATT and CDR2 SNEGSKA (reference sequence). This CDR3 is 10 amino acids long. CDR3 in DNA: TGCAGTGCTCGTAATCAGCCCCAGCATTTT. Protein sequence: CSARNQPQHF.

This clone was detected only a few times. The rearrangement joins TRBV28 to TRBJ1-5; possibly TRBD1 for D (5 bases). Germline CDR1 MDHEN, CDR2 SYDVKM. This CDR3 region has 17 residues. With 1 base removed from V and 0 bases from J, the gap between germline ends came to 13 bases. The CDR3 here is CASSLSDNTYSNQPQHF. The CDR3 DNA reads TGTGCCAGCAGTTTATCGGACAACACTTATAGCAATCAGCCCCAGCATTTT.

V usage is TRBV27 and J usage is TRBJ1-6; D is undetermined. V was shortened by 7 bases and J by 0 bases, with 13 bases between the two germline ends. The length of the CDR3 is 16 residues. Looked up from germline, CDR1 is MNHEY and CDR2 is SMNVEV (reference sequence). The CDR3 nucleotides are TGTGCCAGCAAGGCAGGCTTGAGCTCCTATAATTCACCCCTCCACTTT. This gives the protein CASKAGLSSYNSPLHF.

The V gene is TRBV7-2, the J gene TRBJ2-5; 13 bases match TRBD2. The CDR3 is 16 amino acids. V shed 1 base, J shed 9 bases, and the junction held 8 bases outside the gene matches. CDR1 is SGHTA, CDR2 FQGNSA, per germline. The CDR3 loop is CASSLGTSGGPGAQYF. CDR3 bases: TGTGCCAGCAGCTTAGGGACTAGCGGGGGCCCCGGGGCCCAGTACTTC.

This clone has just one count. The V and J genes are TRBV28 and TRBJ2-7, with D possibly TRBD2 on 5 matching bases. The CDR3 is made up of 15 amino acids. V lost 4 bases, J lost 2 bases, and 15 bases lay in between. CDR1 is MDHEN and CDR2 is SYDVKM in the germline V gene. CDR3: CASSSIMGDAYEQYF. The DNA for the CDR3 is TGTGCCAGCAGTTCAATCATGGGAGATGCCTACGAGCAGTACTTC.

The V call is TRBV10-3, the J call TRBJ2-7, with 7 bases identical to TRBD1. CDR3 size: 15 residues. Germline V lookup: CDR1 ENHRY, CDR2 SYGVKD. J gave up 0 bases and V 3 bases, and 5 bases lay outside the gene matches. CDR3 loop: CAISDRTGYSYEQYF. The CDR3 DNA reads as TGTGCCATCAGTGATAGGACAGGCTACTCCTACGAGCAGTACTTC.

This rearrangement joins TRBV28 to TRBJ2-3; TRBD2 agrees at 9 bases. V shed 6 bases and J 2 bases; nucleotides not matched to a gene: 6. Per the germline V gene, CDR1 is MDHEN and CDR2 is SYDVKM. The CDR3 sequence is 15 residues long. The CDR3: CASSPGTSHTDTQYF. The CDR3, as DNA: TGTGCCAGCAGCCCCGGGACTAGCCACACAGATACGCAGTATTTT.

This clone was seen once. J is TRBJ1-1 and V is TRBV5-1, with 8 bases lining up with TRBD1. V lost 4 bases to trimming and J lost 6 bases; unmatched junction nucleotides: 11. The germline V gene has CDR1 SGHRS and CDR2 YFSETQ. This CDR3 has 15 amino acids. CDR3 in amino acids: CASSTTGVSLPEAFF. The CDR3 DNA reads TGCGCCAGCAGCACGACAGGGGTTTCGCTGCCTGAAGCTTTCTTT.

This chain uses TRBV5-8 with TRBJ2-1; TRBD2 aligns across 16 bases. V trimming: 4 bases; J trimming: 11 bases; junction bases outside the gene matches: 6. The CDR3 covers 15 residues. Germline V gene lookup returns CDR1 SGHTS and CDR2 YDEGEE. The CDR3 loop is CASSPGLAGGSKQFF. The CDR3 DNA is TGTGCCAGCAGCCCGGGACTAGCGGGAGGGAGTAAGCAGTTCTTC.

The chain joins TRBV7-3 to TRBJ2-1, with D unresolved. The CDR3 runs 13 residues. Germline-derived CDR1 and CDR2 are SGHTA and FQGTGA. Trimming cost V 2 bases and J 10 bases, with 12 bases left between them. DNA of the CDR3: TGTGCCAGCAGCTTAGTCGAGTCATGGGAGCAGTTCTTC. Residues: CASSLVESWEQFF.

The V and J genes are TRBV6-5 and TRBJ1-2; 8 bases line up with TRBD1. This CDR3 has 15 residues. Germline V lookup: CDR1 MNHEY, CDR2 SVGAGI. Unmatched junction bases numbered 13, after V lost 5 bases and J lost 8 bases. The CDR3 region has the DNA TGTGCCAGCAGTATTACCAGGGGGCTCCTTTGGGGCTACACCTTC. This translates into CASSITRGLLWGYTF.

The chain joins TRBV29-1 to TRBJ2-3, with TRBD1 identical over 10 bases. Germline lookup yields CDR1 SQVTM and CDR2 ANQGSEA. V gave up 7 bases and J gave up 6 bases; unmatched junction bases: 7. This CDR3 region has 13 residues. CDR3: CSGKTGGADTQYF. The CDR3 DNA is TGCAGCGGTAAGACAGGGGGCGCGGATACGCAGTATTTT.